These 28 T cell receptor beta chains were sequenced from one sample in a study of cytomegalovirus exposure and HLA in healthy donors. Primers: 60 Vbeta forward and 13 Jbeta reverse. Sequencing used immunoSEQ multiplex PCR; TCRdb keeps in-frame clones, though not all of them. This table has 210,000 or so clones, approximately 82% appearing once. What was sequenced was PBMCs. The receptors stem from a woman aged 45 to 65 in good health and CMV-seropositive.

V usage is TRBV10-3 and J usage is TRBJ1-4, with TRBD1 as a possible D gene (5 bases). Germline CDR1 reads ENHRY; CDR2 reads SYGVKD. V lost 0 bases and J lost 2, with 7 bases in between. CDR3 length: 15 amino acids. In DNA, the CDR3 is TGTGCCATCAGTGAGTCACAGGCGACTAATGAAAAACTGTTTTTT. Amino acid sequence: CAISESQATNEKLFF.

V and J are TRBV6-5 and TRBJ2-7, with TRBD2 matching 8 bases. Germline V gene lookup returns CDR1 MNHEY and CDR2 SVGAGI. The CDR3 runs 15 residues. V shed 7 bases and J 5 bases; nucleotides not matched to a gene: 13. The CDR3 coding sequence is TGTGCCAGCACTCTAGGCGGGGGGCTCACCCACGAGCAGTACTTC. Its protein product is CASTLGGGLTHEQYF.

This clone was recorded only once. The chain is built from TRBV7-2 and TRBJ2-5; 7 positions match TRBD1. Per germline, CDR1 SGHTA and CDR2 FQGNSA. J lost 9 bases, V lost 5 bases, and 15 bases had no gene match. CDR3 size: 15 residues. CDR3 bases: TGTGCCAGCAGCGGACAGGTCCATATGTTTGGGGCCCAGTACTTC. Its translation: CASSGQVHMFGAQYF.

V gene TRBV9 combines with J gene TRBJ1-2; possible D gene TRBD1, 6 bases. Germline values: CDR1 SGDLS, CDR2 YYNGEE. V dropped 4 bases and J dropped 6 bases, with 10 bases sitting between them. The CDR3 has 12 amino acids. CDR3 nucleotide sequence: TGTGCCAGCAGCAGGAGGACAGATGGCTACACCTTC. Encoded protein: CASSRRTDGYTF.

This chain uses TRBV18 with TRBJ2-3; a weak D match, TRBD1 (5 bases). Trimming left V 4 bases short and J 2 bases short, with 10 bases between. The germline CDR1 and CDR2 sequences are KGHSH and LQKENI. CDR3 length: 14 residues. The CDR3 spells CASSQPTVTDTQYF. The CDR3 DNA follows: TGTGCCAGCTCACAACCGACAGTCACAGATACGCAGTATTTT. The full variable domain, in which reference TRBV18 and TRBJ2-3 provide the parts outside the CDR3, is NAGVMQNPRHLVRRRGQEARLRCSPMKGHSHVYWYRQLPEEGLKFMVYLQKENIIDESGMPKERFSAEFPKEGPSILRIQQVVRGDSAAYFCASSQPTVTDTQYFGPGTRLTVL.

The chain couples TRBV29-1 to TRBJ1-1; D remains ambiguous. In germline, CDR1 is SQVTM, CDR2 ANQGSEA. CDR3 length: 13 residues. The CDR3 DNA reads TGCAGTGCTACGGGAAACTATGACACTGAAGCTTTCTTT. Encoded protein: CSATGNYDTEAFF.

The chain joins TRBV19 to TRBJ1-5; D is unresolved. Germline values: CDR1 LNHDA, CDR2 SQIVND (reference sequence). V dropped 5 bases and J dropped 4 bases, with 6 bases sitting between them. The CDR3 length is 12 residues. CDR3 in amino acids: CASSVHNQPQHF. As DNA, the CDR3 is TGTGCCAGTAGTGTCCATAATCAGCCCCAGCATTTT.

This clone was detected only a few times. The gene calls are TRBV7-8 and TRBJ2-7, with D possibly TRBD1 on 5 matching bases. V gave up 6 bases and J gave up 5 bases, with 14 bases separating them. CDR3 length equals 13 residues. Looked up from germline, CDR1 is SGHVS and CDR2 is FQNEAQ. The CDR3 sequence is CASRSAQGDEQYF. For the CDR3, the DNA is TGTGCCAGCAGATCGGCTCAGGGCGACGAGCAGTACTTC.

The chain combines TRBV7-2 with TRBJ2-3; no firm D call. Per germline, CDR1 SGHTA and CDR2 FQGNSA. V was trimmed by 5 bases and J by 4 bases, leaving 7 bases between them. The CDR3 loop spans 12 amino acids. The CDR3 bases are TGTGCCAGCAGCCCCCCAGCAGATACGCAGTATTTT. As protein: CASSPPADTQYF.

The V call is TRBV7-9, the J call TRBJ1-1; D remains unclear. The CDR3 length is 17 residues. Germline CDR1 is SEHNR and CDR2 is FQNEAQ (reference sequence). V was clipped by 4 bases and J by 3 bases, with 21 bases between them. In nucleotides, the CDR3 is TGTGCCAGCAGCTCCACACGACTCATCAAAGGAGACACTGAAGCTTTCTTT. Its protein is CASSSTRLIKGDTEAFF.

This clone has a single count. The J gene is TRBJ2-2, the V gene TRBV27, with D perhaps TRBD1 (5 bases). Trimming pared 4 bases from V and 3 bases from J, leaving 12 bases between. The CDR3 covers 15 residues. Germline CDR1 reads MNHEY; CDR2 reads SMNVEV (reference sequence). Written as DNA, the CDR3 is TGTGCCAGCAGTTCTTGGGGCGATGACACCGGGGAGCTGTTTTTT. Its translation: CASSSWGDDTGELFF.

The chain is built from TRBV27 and TRBJ1-2, with D perhaps TRBD1 (6 bases). The V and J ends lost 7 bases and 8 bases respectively, with 20 bases between them. Germline V CDR1 and CDR2: MNHEY, SMNVEV (reference sequence). This CDR3 spans 14 amino acids. For the CDR3, the DNA is TGTGCCAGCACCGAGTGGGGGGGCCAAGGCGGCTACACCTTC. It yields the protein CASTEWGGQGGYTF.

This CDR3 reads CASLPGLTHNEQFF. In DNA, the CDR3 is TGTGCCAGTCTACCGGGACTGACCCACAATGAGCAGTTCTTC. The rearrangement uses TRBV5-4 and TRBJ2-1; a weak D match, TRBD2 (6 bases). The CDR3 consists of 14 residues. V was trimmed by 8 bases and J by 5 bases, leaving 17 bases between them. CDR1 SGHNT and CDR2 YYREEE come from the germline V gene (reference sequence).

This chain connects TRBV9 to TRBJ2-3; D is uncertain. Germline lookup yields CDR1 SGDLS and CDR2 YYNGEE. CDR3 length: 14 residues. The V end was cut by 1 base, the J end by 4 bases, with 10 bases between. CDR3 DNA sequence: TGTGCCAGCAGCGTAATAACTAATCCAGATACGCAGTATTTT. This codes for CASSVITNPDTQYF.

The gene calls are TRBV7-3 and TRBJ2-3, with D possibly matching TRBD2 (6 bases). The length of the CDR3 is 13 residues. V was shortened by 5 bases and J by 7 bases, with 13 bases between the two germline ends. Germline CDR1 is SGHTA and CDR2 is FQGTGA. DNA of the CDR3: TGTGCCAGCAGCCCGGGGACTCCTAATACGCAGTATTTT. Encoded protein: CASSPGTPNTQYF.

The V gene is TRBV29-1, the J gene TRBJ2-3; 9 bases line up with TRBD2. The V gene's germline CDR1 is SQVTM and CDR2 ANQGSEA. The CDR3 consists of 15 residues. Losses at the gene ends were 5 bases for V and 1 base for J; bases not matched to a gene: 7. Here the CDR3 reads CSVTIIAGGTDTQYF. The DNA of the CDR3 is TGCAGCGTTACGATAATAGCGGGGGGCACAGATACGCAGTATTTT.

V and J are TRBV18 and TRBJ2-7, with D maybe TRBD2 (5 bases). The V end lost 3 bases, the J end lost 1 base, and 13 bases lay between the germline ends. The CDR3 runs to 15 residues. The V gene's germline CDR1 is KGHSH and CDR2 LQKENI. The CDR3 DNA follows: TGTGCCAGCTCACCTTCCGGGATTCGATCCTACGAGCAGTACTTC. Translating gives CASSPSGIRSYEQYF.

CDR3 in amino acids: CASRPRDISNQPQHF. DNA of the CDR3: TGTGCCAGCAGACCCAGGGACATTAGCAATCAGCCCCAGCATTTT. The chain couples TRBV11-2 to TRBJ1-5; possible D gene TRBD1, 6 bases. Looked up from germline, CDR1 is SGHAT and CDR2 is FQNNGV. The CDR3 length is 15 residues. The V end lost 6 bases, the J end lost 0 bases, and 12 bases lay between the germline ends.

The V gene is TRBV2, the J gene TRBJ2-7; D unclear. Trimming pared 8 bases from V and 5 bases from J, leaving 16 bases between. The V gene's germline CDR1 is SNHLY and CDR2 FYNNEI. This CDR3 region has 13 residues. The CDR3 spells CASQRENRNEQYF. The CDR3 nucleotides are TGTGCCAGCCAACGTGAAAACAGAAACGAGCAGTACTTC.

This rearrangement joins TRBV20-1 to TRBJ2-1; weak D call: TRBD2 (6 bases). CDR1 and CDR2 from the germline V gene are DFQATT and SNEGSKA (reference sequence). The CDR3 runs 11 residues. The germline V and J ends were trimmed by 2 bases and 10 bases, with 9 bases remaining between them. The CDR3 spells CSARHSGEQFF. In nucleotides, the CDR3 is TGCAGTGCTAGACACAGCGGGGAGCAGTTCTTC.

This chain connects TRBV10-3 to TRBJ1-2; TRBD1 matches 7 bases. Trimming cost V 8 bases and J 8 bases; bases outside gene matches: 8. This CDR3 comprises 12 residues. CDR1 is ENHRY, CDR2 SYGVKD, per germline. The CDR3 is CAIGWDREGYTF. Written as DNA, the CDR3 is TGTGCCATCGGGTGGGACAGAGAGGGCTACACCTTC.

The genes are TRBV6-5 and TRBJ1-1; 7 nucleotides line up with TRBD1. The CDR3 has 14 residues. From germline, CDR1 is MNHEY and CDR2 SVGAGI. The V segment lost 7 bases and the J segment 0 bases; nucleotides outside the gene matches: 5. CDR3 in amino acids: CASKQTGLNTEAFF. In DNA, the CDR3 is TGTGCCAGCAAACAGACAGGGTTGAACACTGAAGCTTTCTTT.

The rearrangement joins TRBV7-2 to TRBJ1-1; the D is unclear. Trimming took 1 base from V and 6 from J, leaving 9 bases between them. This CDR3 region has 13 residues. Looked up from germline, CDR1 is SGHTA and CDR2 is FQGNSA. The DNA of the CDR3 is TGTGCCAGCAGCTTAGTCCTCCGGGCTGAAGCTTTCTTT. Translation: CASSLVLRAEAFF.

The gene calls are TRBV28 and TRBJ2-3; 12 nucleotides align to TRBD2. The CDR3 sequence is 15 residues long. The germline V gene has CDR1 MDHEN and CDR2 SYDVKM. J was trimmed by 3 bases and V by 7 bases; bases with no gene match: 5. The CDR3 loop is CASITSGGLTDTQYF. In nucleotides, the CDR3 is TGTGCCAGCATAACTAGCGGGGGGTTAACAGATACGCAGTATTTT.

This chain links TRBV5-5 with TRBJ1-3; D ambiguous. The V end lost 0 bases, the J end lost 0 bases, and 7 bases lay between the germline ends. Germline V lookup: CDR1 SGHKS, CDR2 YYEKEE (reference sequence). The CDR3 is made up of 15 amino acids. This CDR3 is CASSLGSLSGNTIYF. In nucleotides, the CDR3 is TGTGCCAGCAGCTTGGGGTCACTCTCTGGAAACACCATATATTTT.

In this sample, this clone turned up a few times. This rearrangement joins TRBV19 to TRBJ2-5, with 7 bases aligning to TRBD2. V trimming: 6 bases; J trimming: 5 bases; junction bases outside the gene matches: 12. Germline lookup yields CDR1 LNHDA and CDR2 SQIVND (reference sequence). The CDR3 is 15 residues long. The CDR3 is CASSLSVGGWETQYF. Here the CDR3 DNA reads TGTGCCAGTAGCCTCTCAGTCGGGGGGTGGGAGACCCAGTACTTC.

The chain joins TRBV9 to TRBJ1-4; no firm D call. The length of the CDR3 is 14 residues. With 3 bases removed from V and 5 bases from J, the gap between germline ends came to 11 bases. Germline CDR1 SGDLS, CDR2 YYNGEE. CDR3 protein: CASSGTGGNEKLFF. The CDR3 region has the DNA TGTGCCAGCAGCGGGACTGGAGGAAATGAAAAACTGTTTTTT.

V and J are TRBV6-1 and TRBJ1-1, with D possibly being TRBD1 (6 bases). Germline V gives CDR1 MNHNS, CDR2 SASEGT. V was pared by 7 bases and J by 8 bases, with 17 bases between. The CDR3 has 13 amino acids. The CDR3 region is CASTLDRREEAFF. The DNA for the CDR3 is TGTGCCAGCACCTTAGACAGGCGCGAAGAAGCTTTCTTT.